This record covers a single T cell receptor beta chain. The data were obtained in a study of blood T cell repertoires in COVID-19. Study-level information: PBMCs, B-cell-depleted T cells, or T cells were the source of the cDNA or gDNA that made up the material.

The CDR3 totals 14 residues. The germline gives CDR1 MNHEY, CDR2 SMNVEV (reference sequence). With 8 bases clipped from V and 0 bases from J, the junction kept 4 bases outside the gene matches. Per the study methods: Amplification of reference gene primers provided the estimated nucleated cell counts. Some clones are missing from TCRdb's copy, which holds only in-frame ones; the method was immunoSEQ multiplex PCR. The V and J calls and the clone size are those of that table, but D and trimming were determined from the DNA. The sample contains just over 250,000 clones, roughly four fifths of which appear only once. Those who participated ranged in age from roughly 18 to 95 years and resided in some 24 US areas. Cohort allocation depended upon clinical history that participants reported.

This clonotype originated in a man aged 25-40 years with acute COVID-19. V and J are TRBV27 and TRBJ1-3, with 7 bases fitting TRBD1. Sequencing input: PBMCs or T cells enriched from blood (not recorded which). The CDR3 DNA follows: TGTGCCAGCCGGGGACAGCACTCTGGAAACACCATATATTTT. This gives the protein CASRGQHSGNTIYF.